The T cell receptor (beta chain) described here comes from a study of blood T cell repertoires in COVID-19. Study-wide background: Whether acute or convalescent, the COVID-19 samples came from the United States, Italy and Spain. In each case, the material was cDNA or gDNA derived from T cells, B-cell-depleted T cells, or PBMCs.

V shed 4 bases and J shed 5 bases, with 15 bases lying between them. Germline CDR1 reads SGHRS; CDR2 reads YFSETQ. CDR3 length: 14 residues. Under the authors' procedure: Amplification of reference gene primers provided the estimated nucleated cell counts. Assay: immunoSEQ multiplex PCR; the TCRdb copy retains only in-frame clones and omits some. The V and J calls and clone size were taken over from that table, and D and trimming were inferred from the DNA. The data contain about 200,000 clones, about 86% of them singletons. This chain links TRBV5-1 with TRBJ2-5, with D uncertain. Source material: peripheral blood. The origin of this receptor is a woman in her 50s with acute or convalescent COVID-19. As DNA, the CDR3 is TGCGCCAGCAGCACCGCAGGAATTGGGGAGACCCAGTACTTC. Amino acids: CASSTAGIGETQYF.